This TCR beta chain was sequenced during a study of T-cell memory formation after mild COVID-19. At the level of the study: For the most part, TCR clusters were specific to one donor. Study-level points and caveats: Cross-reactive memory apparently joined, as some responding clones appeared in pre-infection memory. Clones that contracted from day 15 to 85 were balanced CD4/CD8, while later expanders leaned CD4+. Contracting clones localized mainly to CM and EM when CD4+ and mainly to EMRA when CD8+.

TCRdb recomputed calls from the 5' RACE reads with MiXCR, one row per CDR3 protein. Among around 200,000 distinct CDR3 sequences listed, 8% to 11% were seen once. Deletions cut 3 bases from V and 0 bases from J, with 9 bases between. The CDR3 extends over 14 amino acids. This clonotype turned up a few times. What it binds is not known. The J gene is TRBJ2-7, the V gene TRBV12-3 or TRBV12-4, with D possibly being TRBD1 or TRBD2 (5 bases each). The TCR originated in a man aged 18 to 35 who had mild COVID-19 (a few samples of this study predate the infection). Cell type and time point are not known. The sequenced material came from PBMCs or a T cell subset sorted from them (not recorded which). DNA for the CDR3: TGTGCCAGCAGTTTCCCGGGGACCTCCTACGAGCAGTACTTC. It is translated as CASSFPGTSYEQYF.